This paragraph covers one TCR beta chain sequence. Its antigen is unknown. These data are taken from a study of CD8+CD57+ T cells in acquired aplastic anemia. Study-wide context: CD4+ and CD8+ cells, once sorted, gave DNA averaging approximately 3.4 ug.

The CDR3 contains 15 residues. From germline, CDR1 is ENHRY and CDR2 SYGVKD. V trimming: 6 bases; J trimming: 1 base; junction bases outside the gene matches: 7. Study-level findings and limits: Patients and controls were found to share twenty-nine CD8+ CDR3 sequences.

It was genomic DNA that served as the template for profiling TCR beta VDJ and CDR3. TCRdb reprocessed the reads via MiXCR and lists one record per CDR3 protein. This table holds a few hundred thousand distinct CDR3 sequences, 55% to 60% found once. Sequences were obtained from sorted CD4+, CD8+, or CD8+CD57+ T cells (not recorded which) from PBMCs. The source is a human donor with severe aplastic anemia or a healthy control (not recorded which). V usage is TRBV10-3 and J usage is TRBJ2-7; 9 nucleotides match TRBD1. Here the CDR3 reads CAISLGQGNSYEQYF. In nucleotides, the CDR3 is TGTGCCATCAGCCTCGGACAGGGGAATTCCTACGAGCAGTACTTC.